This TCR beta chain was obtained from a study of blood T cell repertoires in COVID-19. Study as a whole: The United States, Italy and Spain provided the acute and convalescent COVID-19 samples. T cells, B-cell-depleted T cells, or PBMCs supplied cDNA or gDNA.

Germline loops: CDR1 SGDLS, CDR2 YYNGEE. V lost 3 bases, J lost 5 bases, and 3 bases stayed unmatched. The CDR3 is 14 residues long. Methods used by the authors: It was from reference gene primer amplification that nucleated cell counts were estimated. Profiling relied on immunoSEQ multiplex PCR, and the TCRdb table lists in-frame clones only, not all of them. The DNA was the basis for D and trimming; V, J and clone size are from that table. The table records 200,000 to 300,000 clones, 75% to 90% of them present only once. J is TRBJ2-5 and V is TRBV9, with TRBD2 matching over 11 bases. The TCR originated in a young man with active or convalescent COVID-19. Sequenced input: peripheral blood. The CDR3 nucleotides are TGTGCCAGCAGCGACCGGACTAGCGGGGAGACCCAGTACTTC. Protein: CASSDRTSGETQYF.